The present T cell receptor beta chain was sequenced within a study of T cell responses to AZD1222 COVID-19 vaccine. Trimming cost V 2 bases and J 0 bases, with 9 bases left between them. The CDR3 extends over 14 amino acids. CDR1 SGDLS and CDR2 YYNGEE come from the germline V gene. As to this clone: Its cognate antigen is unknown.

Some clones are missing from TCRdb's copy, which holds only in-frame ones; the method was immunoSEQ multiplex PCR. The sample consists of tens of thousands of clones, 89% of them appearing once. Findings and caveats of the study: Clonal diversity was possibly underestimated, and white British individuals and females predominated among donors. Repertoire collection took place solely once the T cell response had peaked.

The rearrangement links TRBV9 to TRBJ2-7, with a weak D call TRBD2 (5 bases). Sequenced material: peripheral blood, taken on day 0 of MenACWY control vaccination. The receptor comes from an adult in good health. CDR3: CASSVKGSSYEQYF. CDR3 nucleotide sequence: TGTGCCAGCAGCGTTAAAGGGAGCTCCTACGAGCAGTACTTC. The full variable domain, rest sourced from reference TRBV9 and TRBJ2-7, is DSGVTQTPKHLITATGQRVTLRCSPRSGDLSVYWYQQSLDQGLQFLIQYYNGEERAKGNILERFSAQQFPDLHSELNLSSLELGDSALYFCASSVKGSSYEQYFGPGTRLTVT.